A single sample is the source of the 9 T cell receptor beta chains below, sequenced in a study of identical twins. TCRdb passed the 5' RACE reads through MiXCR, listing each CDR3 protein once. This table has approximately 500,000 distinct CDR3 sequences, 24% appearing once. These same records also appear under a second study, on T cells expressing NK-cell markers.

The sequencing sample was made of CD4+ T cells sorted from blood. Every receptor here comes from a woman between 18 and 30 years old in good health.

This clonotype was observed a few times. The chain has TRBV11-1 and TRBJ2-4, with D possibly called TRBD1 or TRBD2 (5 bases each). V was trimmed by 9 bases and J by 2 bases, leaving 26 bases between them. The V gene's germline CDR1 is SGHAT and CDR2 FQDESV (reference sequence). CDR3 length equals 18 residues. The CDR3 reads CASRSGGSSVLSKNIQYF. The CDR3 DNA sequence: TGTGCCAGTCGTTCTGGGGGATCAAGCGTTTTATCCAAAAACATTCAGTACTTC. The entire variable domain, with the rest obtained from reference TRBV11-1 and TRBJ2-4, is as follows: EAEVAQSPRYKITEKSQAVAFWCDPISGHATLYWYRQILGQGPELLVQFQDESVVDDSQLPKDRFSAERLKGVDSTLKIQPAELGDSAMYLCASRSGGSSVLSKNIQYFGAGTRLSVL.

This chain uses TRBV28 with TRBJ2-5; unclear D gene. Trimming pared 4 bases from V and 1 base from J, leaving 13 bases between. There are 15 residues in the CDR3. CDR1 and CDR2 from the germline V gene are MDHEN and SYDVKM. CDR3 amino acids: CASSYTRVVQETQYF. CDR3 in DNA: TGTGCCAGCAGTTACACAAGGGTGGTCCAAGAGACCCAGTACTTC.

This clonotype was seen a few times. V is TRBV11-2 and J is TRBJ2-1, with TRBD2 as a possible D gene (7 bases). CDR1 is SGHAT and CDR2 is FQNNGV in the germline V gene. V dropped 5 bases and J dropped 12 bases, with 26 bases sitting between them. CDR3 size: 16 residues. The CDR3 region is CASSLPGRGRGNGQFF. In DNA form, the CDR3 reads TGTGCCAGCAGCCTCCCCGGTCGAGGGAGGGGGAACGGGCAGTTCTTC.

This chain joins TRBV9 and TRBJ2-1, with a tentative D call TRBD2 (5 bases). Trimming stripped 0 bases from V and 7 bases from J, with 14 bases between. Germline V gene lookup returns CDR1 SGDLS and CDR2 YYNGEE. CDR3 size: 15 residues. The chain's CDR3 is CASSVDSSWLNEQFF. CDR3 DNA: TGTGCCAGCAGCGTAGACTCTAGCTGGCTGAATGAGCAGTTCTTC.

This clonotype was seen only a few times. This chain connects TRBV27 to TRBJ2-1; D is ambiguous. Germline CDR1 MNHEY, CDR2 SMNVEV (reference sequence). The ends were cut back, 6 bases at V and 1 base at J, with 7 bases in the middle. This CDR3 contains 13 residues. As DNA, the CDR3 is TGTGCCAGCAGAGAACATTCCTACAATGAGCAGTTCTTC. It translates to CASREHSYNEQFF.

The rearrangement uses TRBV15 and TRBJ1-5; D may be TRBD1 (6 bases). This CDR3 spans 15 amino acids. The V and J ends lost 1 base and 3 bases respectively, with 10 bases between them. From germline, CDR1 is LNHNV and CDR2 YYDKDF (reference sequence). CDR3 sequence reads: CATSRVQGNNQPQHF. DNA of the CDR3: TGTGCCACCAGCAGAGTTCAGGGGAACAATCAGCCCCAGCATTTT. Complete variable domain (other parts from reference TRBV15 and TRBJ1-5): DAMVIQNPRYQVTQFGKPVTLSCSQTLNHNVMYWYQQKSSQAPKLLFHYYDKDFNNEADTPDNFQSRRPNTSFCFLDIRSPGLGDTAMYLCATSRVQGNNQPQHFGDGTRLSIL.

This clonotype was detected ten times or more. The chain couples TRBV12-3 or TRBV12-4 to TRBJ2-3, with D possibly TRBD1 on 6 matching bases. Deletions cut 3 bases from V and 2 bases from J, with 9 bases between. The CDR3 contains 14 residues. CDR3 sequence reads: CASSLGAITDTQYF. For the CDR3, the DNA is TGTGCCAGCAGTTTGGGGGCCATCACAGATACGCAGTATTTT.

The rearrangement joins TRBV6-1 to TRBJ2-4, with 8 bases lining up with TRBD2. The CDR3 extends over 14 amino acids. V lost 5 bases, J lost 4 bases, and 4 bases stayed unmatched. Germline CDR1 and CDR2: MNHNS and SASEGT. CDR3 residues: CASSRTSGKNIQYF. CDR3 bases: TGTGCCAGCAGTCGCACTAGCGGAAAAAACATTCAGTACTTC.

In its sample, this clonotype was seen a few times. The chain uses TRBV5-1 and TRBJ1-1; tentative D call: TRBD1 (5 bases). CDR1 is SGHRS and CDR2 is YFSETQ in the germline V gene. The CDR3 has 12 amino acids. Trimming removed 0 bases from V and 11 bases from J, with 11 bases in between. The chain's CDR3 is CASSLGMGRAFF. CDR3 DNA sequence: TGCGCCAGCAGCTTGGGGATGGGGCGGGCTTTCTTT.